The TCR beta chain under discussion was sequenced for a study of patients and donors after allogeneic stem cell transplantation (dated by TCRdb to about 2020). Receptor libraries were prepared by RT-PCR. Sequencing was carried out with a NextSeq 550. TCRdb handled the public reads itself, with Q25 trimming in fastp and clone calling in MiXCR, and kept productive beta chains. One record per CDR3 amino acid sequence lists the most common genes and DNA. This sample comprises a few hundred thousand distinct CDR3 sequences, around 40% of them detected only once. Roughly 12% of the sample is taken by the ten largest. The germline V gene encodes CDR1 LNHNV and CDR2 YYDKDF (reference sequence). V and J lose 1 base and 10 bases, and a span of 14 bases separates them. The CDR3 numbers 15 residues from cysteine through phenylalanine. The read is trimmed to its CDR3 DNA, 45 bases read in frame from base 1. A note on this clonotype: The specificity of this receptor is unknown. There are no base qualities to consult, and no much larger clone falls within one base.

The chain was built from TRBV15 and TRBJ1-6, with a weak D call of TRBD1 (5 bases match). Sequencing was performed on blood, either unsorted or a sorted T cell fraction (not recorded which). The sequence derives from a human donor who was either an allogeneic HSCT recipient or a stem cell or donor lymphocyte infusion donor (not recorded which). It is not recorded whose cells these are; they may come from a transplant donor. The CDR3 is CATSRGGSGRSPLHF. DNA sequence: TGTGCCACCAGCAGAGGGGGGTCCGGGAGGTCACCCCTCCACTTT.